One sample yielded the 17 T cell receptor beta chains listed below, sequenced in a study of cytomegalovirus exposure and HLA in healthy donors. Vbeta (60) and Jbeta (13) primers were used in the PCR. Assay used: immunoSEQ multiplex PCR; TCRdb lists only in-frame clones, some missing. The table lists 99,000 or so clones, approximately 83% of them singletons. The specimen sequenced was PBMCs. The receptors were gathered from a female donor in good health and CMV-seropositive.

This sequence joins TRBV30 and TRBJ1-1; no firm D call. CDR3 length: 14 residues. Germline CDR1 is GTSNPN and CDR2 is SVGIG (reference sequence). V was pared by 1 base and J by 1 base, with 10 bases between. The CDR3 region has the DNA TGTGCCTGGAGTGCGGGAAAAGGGAACACTGAAGCTTTCTTT. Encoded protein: CAWSAGKGNTEAFF.

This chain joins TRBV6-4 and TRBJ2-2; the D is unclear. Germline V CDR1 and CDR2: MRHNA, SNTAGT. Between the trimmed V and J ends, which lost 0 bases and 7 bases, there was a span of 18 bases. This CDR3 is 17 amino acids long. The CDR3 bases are TGTGCCAGCAGTGACTCTTTTGGCGAATTCGCTAGCGGGGAGCTGTTTTTT. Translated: CASSDSFGEFASGELFF.

This CDR3 reads CAISGRRENTEAFF. The CDR3 DNA reads TGTGCCATCAGCGGACGCAGGGAGAACACTGAAGCTTTCTTT. The chain links TRBV10-3 to TRBJ1-1; possible D gene TRBD1, 5 bases. Trimming took 6 bases from V and 1 from J, leaving 12 bases between them. The germline CDR1 and CDR2 sequences are ENHRY and SYGVKD. The CDR3 has 14 residues.

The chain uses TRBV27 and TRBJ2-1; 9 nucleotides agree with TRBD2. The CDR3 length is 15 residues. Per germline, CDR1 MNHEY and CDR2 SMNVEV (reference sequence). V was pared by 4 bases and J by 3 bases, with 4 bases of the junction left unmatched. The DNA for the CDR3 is TGTGCCAGCAGTTGGGCTAGCGGGGACTACAATGAGCAGTTCTTC. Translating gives CASSWASGDYNEQFF.

Here the CDR3 reads CASSIGTGNNEQFF. The DNA for the CDR3 is TGTGCCAGTAGTATAGGGACAGGGAACAATGAGCAGTTCTTC. The V and J genes are TRBV19 and TRBJ2-1; 8 nucleotides line up with TRBD1. The V and J ends lost 1 base and 5 bases, in that order; junction bases with no gene match: 1. CDR1 and CDR2 (germline): LNHDA, SQIVND (reference sequence). This CDR3 spans 14 amino acids.

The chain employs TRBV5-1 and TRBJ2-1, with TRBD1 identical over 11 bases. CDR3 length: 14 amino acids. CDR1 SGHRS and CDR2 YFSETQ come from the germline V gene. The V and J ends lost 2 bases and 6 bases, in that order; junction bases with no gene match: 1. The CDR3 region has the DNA TGCGCCAGCAGCTTCGGGACAGGGGGCAATGAGCAGTTCTTC. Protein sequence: CASSFGTGGNEQFF.

CDR3 DNA: TGCGCCAGCAGCCAAGTCATTAGCGGAGCAGAGACCCAGTACTTC. It translates to CASSQVISGAETQYF. The chain joins TRBV4-1 to TRBJ2-5, with D possibly TRBD2 on 6 matching bases. V was clipped by 1 base and J by 4 bases, with 13 bases between them. The germline CDR1 and CDR2 sequences are MGHRA and YSYEKL. The CDR3 covers 15 residues.

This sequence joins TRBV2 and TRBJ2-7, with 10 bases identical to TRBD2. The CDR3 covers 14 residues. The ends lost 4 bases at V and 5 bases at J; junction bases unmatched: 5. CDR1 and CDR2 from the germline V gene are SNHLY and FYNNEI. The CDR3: CASSGTSGPNEQYF. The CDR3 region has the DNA TGTGCCAGCAGTGGGACTAGCGGCCCCAACGAGCAGTACTTC.

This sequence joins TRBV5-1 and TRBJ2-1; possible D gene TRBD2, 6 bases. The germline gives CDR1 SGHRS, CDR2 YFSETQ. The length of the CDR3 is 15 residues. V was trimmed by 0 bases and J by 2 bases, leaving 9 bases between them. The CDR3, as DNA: TGCGCCAGCAGCTTGGTGGGCGGGGCCTACAATGAGCAGTTCTTC. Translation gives CASSLVGGAYNEQFF.

CDR3 loop: CSVHNEKLFF. In DNA, the CDR3 is TGCAGCGTCCATAATGAAAAACTGTTTTTT. The chain recombines TRBV29-1 with TRBJ1-4; unclear D gene. The length of the CDR3 is 10 residues. Trimming removed 6 bases at V and 4 bases at J, with 3 bases between. The germline gives CDR1 SQVTM, CDR2 ANQGSEA.

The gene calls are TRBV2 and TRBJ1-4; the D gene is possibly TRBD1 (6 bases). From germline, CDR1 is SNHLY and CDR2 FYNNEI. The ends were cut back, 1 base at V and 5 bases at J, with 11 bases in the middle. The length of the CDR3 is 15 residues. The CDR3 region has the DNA TGTGCCAGCAGTGAAGTCAGGGGCGGGAATGAAAAACTGTTTTTT. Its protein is CASSEVRGGNEKLFF.

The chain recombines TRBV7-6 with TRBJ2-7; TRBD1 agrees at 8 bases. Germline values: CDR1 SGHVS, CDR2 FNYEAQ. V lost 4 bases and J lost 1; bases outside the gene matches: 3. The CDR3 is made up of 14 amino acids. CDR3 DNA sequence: TGTGCCAGCAGCTATGGACAGGGTTCCTACGAGCAGTACTTC. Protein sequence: CASSYGQGSYEQYF.

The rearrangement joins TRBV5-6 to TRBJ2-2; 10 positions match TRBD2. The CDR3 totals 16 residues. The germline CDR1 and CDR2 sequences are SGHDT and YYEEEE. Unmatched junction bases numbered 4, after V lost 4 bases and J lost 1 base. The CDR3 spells CASSPRTSGNTGELFF. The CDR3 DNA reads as TGTGCCAGCAGCCCTCGGACTAGCGGGAACACCGGGGAGCTGTTTTTT.

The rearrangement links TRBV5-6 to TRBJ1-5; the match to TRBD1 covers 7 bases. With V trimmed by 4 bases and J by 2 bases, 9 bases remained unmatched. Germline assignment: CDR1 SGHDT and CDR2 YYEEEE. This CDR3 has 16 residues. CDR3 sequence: CASSRNRGAGNQPQHF. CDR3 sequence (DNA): TGTGCCAGCAGCCGTAACAGGGGAGCTGGCAATCAGCCCCAGCATTTT.

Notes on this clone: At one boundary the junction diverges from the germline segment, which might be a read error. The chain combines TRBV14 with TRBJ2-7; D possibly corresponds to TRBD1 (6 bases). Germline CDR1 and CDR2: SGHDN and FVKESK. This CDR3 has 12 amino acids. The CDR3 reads CASSQELWDIDF. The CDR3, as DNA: TGTGCCAGCAGCCAAGAACTGTGGGACATCGACTTC.

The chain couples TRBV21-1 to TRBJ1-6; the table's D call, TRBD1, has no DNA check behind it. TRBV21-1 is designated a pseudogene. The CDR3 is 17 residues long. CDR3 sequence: CASSKAGTGGWNSPLHF. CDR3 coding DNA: TGTGCCAGCAGCAAAGCGGGAACAGGGGGCTGGAATTCACCCCTCCACTTT.

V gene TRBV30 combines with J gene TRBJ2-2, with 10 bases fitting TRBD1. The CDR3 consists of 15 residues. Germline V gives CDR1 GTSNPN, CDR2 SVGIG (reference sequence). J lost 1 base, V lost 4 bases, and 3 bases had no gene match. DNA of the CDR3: TGTGCCTGGATCCGGGACAGGGGGAACACCGGGGAGCTGTTTTTT. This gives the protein CAWIRDRGNTGELFF. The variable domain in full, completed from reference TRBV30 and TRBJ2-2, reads SQTIHQWPATLVQPVGSPLSLECTVEGTSNPNLYWYRQAAGRGLQLLFYSVGIGQISSEVPQNLSASRPQDRQFILSSKKLLLSDSGFYLCAWIRDRGNTGELFFGEGSRLTVL.